This TCR beta chain comes out of a study of blood T cell repertoires in COVID-19. At the level of the study: There were acute and convalescent COVID-19 samples, and they came from the United States, Italy and Spain. The analysed material was cDNA or gDNA that came from T cells, B-cell-depleted T cells, or PBMCs.

Patients in Seattle were enrolled during active infection, then followed longitudinally. Authors' analysis steps: For nucleated cells, counts were estimated from reference gene primer amplification. Profiled with immunoSEQ multiplex PCR; TCRdb holds only in-frame clones, not every one. For V, J and clone size, that table is used; D and trimming come from the DNA. The sample includes roughly 150,000 clones, more than 75% of them seen just once. Sequenced: peripheral blood. This clonotype originated in a woman in her sixties with COVID-19, enrolled during active disease.

The CDR3 sequence is CASTTGQGIYGYTF. The CDR3 nucleotides read TGTGCCAGTACTACGGGACAGGGGATCTATGGCTACACCTTC. The chain recombines TRBV19 with TRBJ1-2; 10 positions match TRBD1. The CDR3 length is 14 residues. Germline-derived CDR1 and CDR2 are LNHDA and SQIVND (reference sequence). Trimming at V came to 7 bases and at J to 4 bases, leaving 6 bases not matched to a gene.